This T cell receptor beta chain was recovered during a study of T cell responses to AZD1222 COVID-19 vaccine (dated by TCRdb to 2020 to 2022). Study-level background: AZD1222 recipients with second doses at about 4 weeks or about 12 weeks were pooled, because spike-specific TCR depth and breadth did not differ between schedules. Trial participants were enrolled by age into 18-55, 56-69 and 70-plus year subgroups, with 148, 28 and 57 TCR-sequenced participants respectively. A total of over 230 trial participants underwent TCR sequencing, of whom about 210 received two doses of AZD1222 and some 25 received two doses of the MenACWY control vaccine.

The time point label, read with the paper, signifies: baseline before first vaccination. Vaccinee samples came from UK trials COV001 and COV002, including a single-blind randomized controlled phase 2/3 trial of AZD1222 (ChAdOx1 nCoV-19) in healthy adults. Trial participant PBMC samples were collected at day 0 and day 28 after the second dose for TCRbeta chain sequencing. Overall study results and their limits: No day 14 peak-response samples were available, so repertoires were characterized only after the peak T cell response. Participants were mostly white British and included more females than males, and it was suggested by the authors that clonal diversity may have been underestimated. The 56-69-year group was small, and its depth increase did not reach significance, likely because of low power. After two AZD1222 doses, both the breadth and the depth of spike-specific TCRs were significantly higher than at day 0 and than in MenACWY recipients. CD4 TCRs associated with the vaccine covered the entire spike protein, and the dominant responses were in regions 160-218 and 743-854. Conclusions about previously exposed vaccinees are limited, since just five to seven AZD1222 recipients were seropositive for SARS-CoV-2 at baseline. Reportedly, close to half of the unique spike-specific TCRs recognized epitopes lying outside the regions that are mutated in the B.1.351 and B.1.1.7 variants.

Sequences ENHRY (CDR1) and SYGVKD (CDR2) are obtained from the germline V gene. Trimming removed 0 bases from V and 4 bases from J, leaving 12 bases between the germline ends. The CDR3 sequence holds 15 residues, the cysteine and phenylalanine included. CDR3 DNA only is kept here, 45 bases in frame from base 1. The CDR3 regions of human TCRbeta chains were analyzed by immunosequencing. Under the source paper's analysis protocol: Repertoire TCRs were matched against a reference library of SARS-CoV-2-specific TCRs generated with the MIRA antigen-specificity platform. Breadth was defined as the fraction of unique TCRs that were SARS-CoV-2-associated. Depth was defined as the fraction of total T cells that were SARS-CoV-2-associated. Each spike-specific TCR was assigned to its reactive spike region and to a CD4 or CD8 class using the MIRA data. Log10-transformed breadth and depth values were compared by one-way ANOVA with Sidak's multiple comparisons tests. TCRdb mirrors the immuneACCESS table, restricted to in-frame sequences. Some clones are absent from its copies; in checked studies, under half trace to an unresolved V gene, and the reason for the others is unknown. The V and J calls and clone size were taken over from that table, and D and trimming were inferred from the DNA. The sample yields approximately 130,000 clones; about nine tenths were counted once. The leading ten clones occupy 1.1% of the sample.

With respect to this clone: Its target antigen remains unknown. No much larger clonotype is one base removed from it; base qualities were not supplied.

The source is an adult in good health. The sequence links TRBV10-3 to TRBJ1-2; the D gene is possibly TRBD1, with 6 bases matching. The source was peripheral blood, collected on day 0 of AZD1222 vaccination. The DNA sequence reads TGTGCCATCAGTGAGTCTATCGGGGGGGCCTATGGCTACACCTTC. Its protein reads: CAISESIGGAYGYTF.